The 27 T cell receptor beta chains reported below all come from one sample, sequenced in a study of blood T cells in healthy people across ages. A second PCR of about 6 to 11 cycles used a sample-barcoded 5' primer and a J-beta primer mix. TCRdb reprocessed the 5' RACE reads via MiXCR and lists one record per CDR3 protein. The sample has under 800,000 distinct CDR3 sequences; approximately 39% are singletons. Sequenced input: blood. These receptors came from an older woman in good health.

This chain uses TRBV7-8 with TRBJ2-2; no definite D call. There are 11 residues in the CDR3. In germline, CDR1 is SGHVS, CDR2 FQNEAQ. Trimming cost V 5 bases and J 7 bases, with 5 bases left between them. CDR3 sequence (DNA): TGTGCCAGCAGCCGCCTCGGGGAGCTGTTTTTT. Translation: CASSRLGELFF.

The chain joins TRBV11-2 to TRBJ2-2; TRBD1 aligns across 11 bases. Germline-derived CDR1 and CDR2 are SGHAT and FQNNGV. The V gene end was trimmed by 5 bases and the J gene end by 4 bases; junction bases not matched to a gene: 6. The CDR3 runs to 16 residues. The CDR3 region is CASSARDRGSTGELFF. CDR3 sequence (DNA): TGTGCCAGCAGCGCACGGGACAGGGGGTCCACCGGGGAGCTGTTTTTT. The variable domain in full, with the rest retrieved from reference TRBV11-2 and TRBJ2-2, is EAGVAQSPRYKIIEKRQSVAFWCNPISGHATLYWYQQILGQGPKLLIQFQNNGVVDDSQLPKDRFSAERLKGVDSTLKIQPAKLEDSAVYLCASSARDRGSTGELFFGEGSRLTVL.

V and J are TRBV4-3 and TRBJ2-5; 9 nucleotides line up with TRBD1. The CDR3 loop spans 14 amino acids. Looked up from germline, CDR1 is LGHNA and CDR2 is YSLEER. The junction had 7 bases not matched to a gene; V was cut back by 0 bases and J by 11 bases. This CDR3 is CASSQEGDREEQYF. The CDR3 region has the DNA TGCGCCAGCAGCCAAGAGGGGGACAGGGAAGAGCAGTACTTC.

This clonotype was counted a few times. J is TRBJ2-5 and V is TRBV20-1; 13 bases are a match to TRBD2. CDR1 and CDR2 from the germline V gene are DFQATT and SNEGSKA (reference sequence). CDR3 size: 16 residues. The trim removed 2 bases at V and 3 bases at J, leaving 6 bases unmatched. Here the CDR3 DNA reads TGCAGTGCTAGACCCACTAGCGGGGGGGCTAAAGAGACCCAGTACTTC. This encodes CSARPTSGGAKETQYF.

The chain employs TRBV20-1 and TRBJ2-3; D gene unclear. The germline V and J ends were trimmed by 0 bases and 0 bases, with 7 bases remaining between them. Germline V gene sequence: CDR1 DFQATT, CDR2 SNEGSKA (reference sequence). The CDR3 loop spans 14 amino acids. The CDR3 sequence is CSARDVVSTDTQYF. CDR3 sequence (DNA): TGCAGTGCTAGAGATGTAGTTAGCACAGATACGCAGTATTTT.

This clonotype was picked up many times. The chain links TRBV18 to TRBJ2-5; D possibly matches TRBD1 or TRBD2 (5 bases each). Germline lookup yields CDR1 KGHSH and CDR2 LQKENI. CDR3 length equals 13 residues. V was pared by 2 bases and J by 5 bases, with 9 bases between. This CDR3 is CASSPRGAETQYF. CDR3 DNA: TGTGCCAGCTCACCAAGGGGAGCTGAGACCCAGTACTTC.

The chain links TRBV24-1 to TRBJ2-7; the D call may be TRBD1 or TRBD2 (5 bases each). The V end lost 3 bases, the J end lost 7 bases, and 21 bases lay between the germline ends. The CDR3 runs to 16 residues. Per germline, CDR1 KGHDR and CDR2 SFDVKD. The CDR3 DNA follows: TGTGCCACCAGTGATCCGGGACGCCTCGCCTACAATGAGCAGTACTTC. Translating gives CATSDPGRLAYNEQYF.

This clonotype has only a few counts. The chain combines TRBV24-1 with TRBJ2-1; 9 bases are shared with TRBD1. The CDR3 extends over 14 amino acids. Germline values: CDR1 KGHDR, CDR2 SFDVKD. V was clipped by 4 bases and J by 14 bases; unmatched bases: 11. The CDR3: CATSEPGTGRLKFF. The CDR3 DNA follows: TGTGCCACCAGTGAACCAGGGACAGGGAGGTTAAAGTTCTTC.

The chain uses TRBV3-1 and TRBJ2-3; 7 nucleotides agree with TRBD2. CDR1 is LGHDT and CDR2 is YNNKEL in the germline V gene (reference sequence). The CDR3 is 14 residues long. Trimming took 3 bases from V and 2 from J; bases not matched to a gene: 2. Here the CDR3 reads CASSHTSDTDTQYF. The CDR3 DNA sequence: TGTGCCAGCAGCCACACTAGCGACACAGATACGCAGTATTTT.

V gene TRBV7-2 combines with J gene TRBJ1-4; D is uncertain. Trimming pared 1 base from V and 7 bases from J, leaving 10 bases between. Germline CDR1 and CDR2: SGHTA and FQGNSA. CDR3 size: 14 residues. CDR3 sequence reads: CASSLGRAAEKLFF. As DNA, the CDR3 is TGTGCCAGCAGCTTAGGGAGGGCGGCTGAAAAACTGTTTTTT.

This clonotype was picked up many times. This rearrangement joins TRBV10-3 to TRBJ2-7; D is tentatively TRBD1 or TRBD2 (5 bases each). This CDR3 is 12 amino acids long. Germline CDR1 ENHRY, CDR2 SYGVKD. V was trimmed by 8 bases and J by 2 bases, leaving 10 bases between them. The CDR3 DNA is TGTGCCATCGGGACGGATCCCTACGAGCAGTACTTC. It yields the protein CAIGTDPYEQYF.

The rearrangement uses TRBV7-2 and TRBJ2-5, with D hard to call. CDR1 SGHTA and CDR2 FQGNSA come from the germline V gene. The CDR3 contains 15 residues. V lost 5 bases, J lost 2 bases, and 15 bases lay in between. Here the CDR3 reads CASSKKVQPQETQYF. The DNA of the CDR3 is TGTGCCAGCAGCAAAAAGGTACAGCCACAAGAGACCCAGTACTTC.

This clonotype was recorded once. CDR3 coding DNA: TGTGCCAGCAGCGTAGGGACAGACACTGAAGCTTTCTTT. As protein: CASSVGTDTEAFF. V and J are TRBV7-2 and TRBJ1-1; the match to TRBD1 covers 7 bases. Germline loops: CDR1 SGHTA, CDR2 FQGNSA. J was trimmed by 3 bases and V by 5 bases; bases with no gene match: 3. This CDR3 spans 13 amino acids.

This clonotype came up a few times. The chain combines TRBV6-2 or TRBV6-3 with TRBJ2-5, with D uncertain. CDR1 and CDR2 from the germline V gene are MNHEY and SVGEGT. Trimming stripped 0 bases from V and 11 bases from J, with 13 bases between. The CDR3 runs 13 residues. The CDR3: CASSYSKSPRQYF. The CDR3 region has the DNA TGTGCCAGCAGTTACTCCAAGTCCCCTAGACAGTACTTC.

As DNA, the CDR3 is TGTGCCAGCGCAATTGAGACAGGGGGTGGTGGCTACACCTTC. Its protein is CASAIETGGGGYTF. This chain links TRBV12-3 or TRBV12-4 with TRBJ1-2; 9 nucleotides match TRBD1. This CDR3 is 14 amino acids long. V shed 8 bases, J shed 7 bases, and the junction held 11 bases outside the gene matches.

On this clonotype: At one of its ends the junction is not consistent with the germline gene, which may arise from a read error. The chain has TRBV3-1 and TRBJ2-1; 12 nucleotides line up with TRBD2. CDR1 is LGHDT, CDR2 YNNKEL, per germline (reference sequence). The CDR3 length is 16 residues. CDR3 region: CVSSQPGLAGRGEQFF. The CDR3 bases are TGTGTCAGCAGCCAACCCGGACTAGCGGGGAGGGGTGAGCAGTTCTTC.

The V call is TRBV7-6, the J call TRBJ2-2; D is tentatively TRBD1 or TRBD2 (5 bases each). CDR1 SGHVS and CDR2 FNYEAQ come from the germline V gene. Trimming took off 3 bases at V and 5 bases at J, with 16 bases between the two ends. CDR3 size: 16 residues. The CDR3 protein is CASSLFRDQATGELFF. The DNA of the CDR3 is TGTGCCAGCAGCTTGTTCCGGGACCAGGCAACCGGGGAGCTGTTTTTT.

This clonotype was seen a handful of times. The CDR3 bases are TGCAGTGCTACTCTTACGGGCGGGAGGGCCGCCGAGCAGTACTTC. Its translation: CSATLTGGRAAEQYF. The chain carries TRBV20-1 and TRBJ2-7; the match to TRBD2 covers 9 bases. Germline lookup yields CDR1 DFQATT and CDR2 SNEGSKA (reference sequence). J lost 6 bases, V lost 4 bases, and 13 bases had no gene match. The CDR3 is 15 amino acids.

This clonotype has a count of ten or more. The rearrangement uses TRBV7-8 and TRBJ2-4; maybe TRBD1 (5 bases). The ends were cut back, 1 base at V and 0 bases at J, with 10 bases in the middle. The CDR3 sequence is 16 residues long. Germline V gene lookup returns CDR1 SGHVS and CDR2 FQNEAQ. CDR3 loop: CASSLEGDVAKNIQYF. The CDR3 DNA is TGTGCCAGCAGCTTAGAAGGGGATGTAGCCAAAAACATTCAGTACTTC. Using reference TRBV7-8 and TRBJ2-4 for the parts outside the CDR3, the full variable domain is GAGVSQSPRYKVAKRGQDVALRCDPISGHVSLFWYQQALGQGPEFLTYFQNEAQLDKSGLPSDRFFAERPEGSVSTLKIQRTQQEDSAVYLCASSLEGDVAKNIQYFGAGTRLSVL.

This clonotype has just a few counts. The V and J genes are TRBV9 and TRBJ2-3; no definite D call. V shed 0 bases and J shed 2 bases, with 10 bases lying between them. CDR3 length equals 15 residues. The germline gives CDR1 SGDLS, CDR2 YYNGEE. CDR3 loop: CASSVGLDATDTQYF. For the CDR3, the DNA is TGTGCCAGCAGCGTAGGGCTAGACGCCACAGATACGCAGTATTTT.

The rearrangement joins TRBV12-3 or TRBV12-4 to TRBJ2-1, with D possibly TRBD1 on 6 matching bases. The last part of the DNA fits TRBJ2-7 better; the J call may be wrong. The CDR3 spans 12 residues. CDR3 region: CASSHGQYEQYF. The DNA of the CDR3 is TGTGCCAGCAGCCATGGACAGTACGAGCAGTACTTC.

This clonotype occurred a few times. V and J are TRBV4-1 and TRBJ2-1; 8 bases are shared with TRBD2. Trimming at V came to 7 bases and at J to 0 bases, leaving 14 bases not matched to a gene. The CDR3 covers 18 residues. Germline V gene data show CDR1 as MGHRA and CDR2 as YSYEKL. The CDR3 spells CASTRKGSGTSSYNEQFF. CDR3 in DNA: TGCGCCAGCACCCGGAAGGGTAGCGGGACCAGCTCCTACAATGAGCAGTTCTTC.

This clonotype was counted only a few times. The J gene is TRBJ2-3, the V gene TRBV2; D gene ambiguous. The germline V and J ends were trimmed by 9 bases and 0 bases, with 10 bases remaining between them. This CDR3 is built from 13 residues. In germline, CDR1 is SNHLY, CDR2 FYNNEI. The CDR3 coding sequence is TGTGCCAGTACGGGCCAGAGCACAGATACGCAGTATTTT. It yields the protein CASTGQSTDTQYF.

This clonotype was seen at least ten times. The chain links TRBV3-1 to TRBJ2-4; 13 bases fit TRBD2. The CDR3 length is 19 residues. Germline V CDR1 and CDR2: LGHDT, YNNKEL (reference sequence). V was clipped by 1 base and J by 8 bases; unmatched bases: 14. CDR3 protein: CASSQAPLTSGGRRDIQYF. The CDR3 coding sequence is TGTGCCAGCAGCCAAGCCCCGTTGACTAGCGGGGGGCGGAGAGACATTCAGTACTTC.

The chain links TRBV11-2 to TRBJ2-7; 8 bases match TRBD2. Germline CDR1 SGHAT, CDR2 FQNNGV. The V and J ends lost 4 bases and 4 bases, in that order; junction bases with no gene match: 9. The CDR3 sequence is 15 residues long. The CDR3 sequence: CASSSLAGRGYEQYF. CDR3 in DNA: TGTGCCAGCAGCTCCTTAGCGGGGAGGGGATACGAGCAGTACTTC.

Only a few counts were recorded for this clonotype. This chain uses TRBV20-1 with TRBJ1-1; possibly TRBD1 for D (5 bases). CDR3 length: 13 amino acids. The germline V gene encodes CDR1 DFQATT and CDR2 SNEGSKA (reference sequence). V was clipped by 4 bases and J by 5 bases, with 14 bases between them. Here the CDR3 DNA reads TGCAGTGCTATCCGACAGCCGAGAACTGAAGCTTTCTTT. Its translation is CSAIRQPRTEAFF.

Worth noting for this clonotype: A clone one base away is much larger, so this may be a read error. The rearrangement joins TRBV6-2 or TRBV6-3 to TRBJ2-3; 8 bases are shared with TRBD2. The germline CDR1 and CDR2 sequences are MNHEY and SVGEGT. The CDR3 consists of 18 residues. The CDR3 DNA sequence: TGTGCCAGCAGCTACGTGGTGATAGCGGGGCCCAGCACAGATGCGCAGTATTTT. It yields the protein CASSYVVIAGPSTDAQYF.